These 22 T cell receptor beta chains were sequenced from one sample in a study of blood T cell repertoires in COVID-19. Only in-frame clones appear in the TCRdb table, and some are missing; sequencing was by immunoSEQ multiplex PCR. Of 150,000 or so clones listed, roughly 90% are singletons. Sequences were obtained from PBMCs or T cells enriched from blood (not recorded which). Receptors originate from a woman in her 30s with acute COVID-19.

The CDR3 nucleotides are TGTGCCAGCAGGGGGGCCGGGGGGAACAATGAGCAGTTCTTC. Translating it yields CASRGAGGNNEQFF. The rearrangement links TRBV9 to TRBJ2-1, with D perhaps matching TRBD2 (7 bases). The CDR3 covers 14 residues. Trimming stripped 5 bases from V and 5 bases from J, with 14 bases between. Germline CDR1 and CDR2: SGDLS and YYNGEE.

The CDR3 DNA reads as TGTGCCAGCAGCCCCGGACAGTATTCCTACGAGCAGTACTTC. Amino acids: CASSPGQYSYEQYF. The chain has TRBV13 and TRBJ2-7, with D tentatively TRBD1 (6 bases). Between the trimmed V and J ends, which lost 5 bases and 1 base, there was a span of 12 bases. The CDR3 totals 14 residues. Germline CDR1 reads PRHDT; CDR2 reads FYEKMQ (reference sequence).

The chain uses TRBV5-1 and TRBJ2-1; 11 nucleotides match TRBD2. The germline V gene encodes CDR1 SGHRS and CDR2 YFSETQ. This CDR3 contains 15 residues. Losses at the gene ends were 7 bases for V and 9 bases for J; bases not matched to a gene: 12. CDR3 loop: CASFLLAGASGEQFF. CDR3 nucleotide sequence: TGCGCCAGCTTTCTACTAGCGGGAGCGTCCGGTGAGCAGTTCTTC.

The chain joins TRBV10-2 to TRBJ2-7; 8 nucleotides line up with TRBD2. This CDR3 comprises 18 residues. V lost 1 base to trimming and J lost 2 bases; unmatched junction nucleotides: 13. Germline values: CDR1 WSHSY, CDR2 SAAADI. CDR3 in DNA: TGCGCCAGCAGTGAGTTGAGTAGATTGGCGGGAGGTCCCTACGAGCAGTACTTC. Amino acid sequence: CASSELSRLAGGPYEQYF.

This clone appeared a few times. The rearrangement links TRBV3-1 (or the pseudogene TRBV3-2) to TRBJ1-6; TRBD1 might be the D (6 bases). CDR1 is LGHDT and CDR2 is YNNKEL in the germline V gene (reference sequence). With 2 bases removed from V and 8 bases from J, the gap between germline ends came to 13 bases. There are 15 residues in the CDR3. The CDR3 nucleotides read TGTGCCAGCAGCCAAAACGGACAGTCCTATTCACCCCTCCACTTT. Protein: CASSQNGQSYSPLHF.

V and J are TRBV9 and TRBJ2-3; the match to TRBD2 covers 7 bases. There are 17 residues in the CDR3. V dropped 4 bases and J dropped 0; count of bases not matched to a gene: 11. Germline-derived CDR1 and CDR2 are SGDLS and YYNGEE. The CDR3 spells CASSPSKTSASTDTQYF. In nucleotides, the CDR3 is TGTGCCAGCAGCCCATCGAAAACTAGCGCTAGCACAGATACGCAGTATTTT.

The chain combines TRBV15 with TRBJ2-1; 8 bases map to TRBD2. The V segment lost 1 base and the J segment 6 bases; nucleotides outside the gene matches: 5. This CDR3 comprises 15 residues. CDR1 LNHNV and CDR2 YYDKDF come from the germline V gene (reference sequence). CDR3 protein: CATSRALGTSNEQFF. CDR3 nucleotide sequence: TGTGCCACCAGCAGAGCCCTCGGGACTAGCAATGAGCAGTTCTTC.

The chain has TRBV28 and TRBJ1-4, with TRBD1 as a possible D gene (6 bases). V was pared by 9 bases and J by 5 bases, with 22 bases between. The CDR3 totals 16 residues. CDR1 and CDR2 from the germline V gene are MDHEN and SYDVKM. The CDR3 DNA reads TGTGCCAGTAAACCGGGAGGGGGACTACGGAATGAAAAACTGTTTTTT. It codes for CASKPGGGLRNEKLFF.

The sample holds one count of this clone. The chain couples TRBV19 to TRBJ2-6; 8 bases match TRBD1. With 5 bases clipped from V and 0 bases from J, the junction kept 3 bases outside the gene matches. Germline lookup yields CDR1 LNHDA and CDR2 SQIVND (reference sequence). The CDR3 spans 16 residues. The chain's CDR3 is CASSLDRGSGANVLTF. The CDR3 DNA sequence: TGTGCCAGTAGTCTCGACAGGGGCTCTGGGGCCAACGTCCTGACTTTC.

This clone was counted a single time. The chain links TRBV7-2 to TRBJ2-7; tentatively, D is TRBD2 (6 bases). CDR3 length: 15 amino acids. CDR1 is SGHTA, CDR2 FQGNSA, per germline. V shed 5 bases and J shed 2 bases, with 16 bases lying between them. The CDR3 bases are TGTGCCAGCAGCCGGGGGATACGAAAACCCTACGAGCAGTACTTC. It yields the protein CASSRGIRKPYEQYF.

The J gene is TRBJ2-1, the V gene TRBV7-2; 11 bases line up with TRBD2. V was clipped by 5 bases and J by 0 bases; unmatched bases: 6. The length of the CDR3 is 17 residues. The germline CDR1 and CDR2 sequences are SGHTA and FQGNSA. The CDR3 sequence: CASSLSGRALSYNEQFF. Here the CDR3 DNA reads TGTGCCAGCAGCCTTAGCGGGAGGGCCCTCTCCTACAATGAGCAGTTCTTC.

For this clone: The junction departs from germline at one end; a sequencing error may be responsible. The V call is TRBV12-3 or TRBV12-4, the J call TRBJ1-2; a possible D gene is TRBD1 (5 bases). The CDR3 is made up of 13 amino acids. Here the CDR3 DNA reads TGTGCCAGCAGTTTCGATCCCTGGCTGGACACCGTCTTC. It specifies CASSFDPWLDTVF.

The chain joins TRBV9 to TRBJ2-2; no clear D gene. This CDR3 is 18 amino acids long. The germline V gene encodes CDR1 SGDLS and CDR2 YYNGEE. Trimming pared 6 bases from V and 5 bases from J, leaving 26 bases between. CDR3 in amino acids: CASTIRYVSSVQTGELFF. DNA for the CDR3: TGTGCCAGCACCATCCGATATGTCTCCAGCGTGCAAACCGGGGAGCTGTTTTTT. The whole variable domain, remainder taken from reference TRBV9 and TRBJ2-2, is DSGVTQTPKHLITATGQRVTLRCSPRSGDLSVYWYQQSLDQGLQFLIQYYNGEERAKGNILERFSAQQFPDLHSELNLSSLELGDSALYFCASTIRYVSSVQTGELFFGEGSRLTVL.

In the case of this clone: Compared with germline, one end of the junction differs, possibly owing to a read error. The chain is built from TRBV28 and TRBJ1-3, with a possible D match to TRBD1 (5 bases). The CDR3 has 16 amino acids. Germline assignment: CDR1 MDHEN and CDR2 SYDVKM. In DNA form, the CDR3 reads TGTGCCACCAGGCAGGTGCAGGGAAGCTCTGGAAGCACCATATATTTT. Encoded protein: CATRQVQGSSGSTIYF. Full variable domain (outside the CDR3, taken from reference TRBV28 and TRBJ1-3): DVKVTQSSRYLVKRTGEKVFLECVQDMDHENMFWYRQDPGLGLRLIYFSYDVKMKEKGDIPEGYSVSREKKERFSLILESASTNQTSMYLCATRQVQGSSGSTIYFGEGSWLTVV.

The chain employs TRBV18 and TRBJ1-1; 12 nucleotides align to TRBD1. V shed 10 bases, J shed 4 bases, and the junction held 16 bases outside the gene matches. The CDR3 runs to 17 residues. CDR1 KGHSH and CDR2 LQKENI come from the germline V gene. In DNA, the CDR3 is TGTGCCACTCAACCCGCCTCGGGGACAGGGGGCCGCACTGAAGCTTTCTTT. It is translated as CATQPASGTGGRTEAFF.

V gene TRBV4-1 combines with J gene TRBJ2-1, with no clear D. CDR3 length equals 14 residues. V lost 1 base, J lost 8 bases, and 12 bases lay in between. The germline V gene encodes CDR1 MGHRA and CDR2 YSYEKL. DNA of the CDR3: TGCGCCAGCAGCCAAGGTTGGGCTATCGATGAGCAGTTCTTC. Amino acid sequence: CASSQGWAIDEQFF.

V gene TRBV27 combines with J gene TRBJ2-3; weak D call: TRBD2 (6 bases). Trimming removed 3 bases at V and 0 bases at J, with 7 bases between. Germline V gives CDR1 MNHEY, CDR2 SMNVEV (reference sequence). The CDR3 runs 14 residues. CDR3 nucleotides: TGTGCCAGCAGTTTTAGCGGTAGCACAGATACGCAGTATTTT. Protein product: CASSFSGSTDTQYF.

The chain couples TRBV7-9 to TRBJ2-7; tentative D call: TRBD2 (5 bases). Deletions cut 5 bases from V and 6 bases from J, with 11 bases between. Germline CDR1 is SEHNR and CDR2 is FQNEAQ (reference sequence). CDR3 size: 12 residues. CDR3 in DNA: TGTGCCAGCAGCCTCGGACTCTCCGAGCAGTACTTC. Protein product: CASSLGLSEQYF.

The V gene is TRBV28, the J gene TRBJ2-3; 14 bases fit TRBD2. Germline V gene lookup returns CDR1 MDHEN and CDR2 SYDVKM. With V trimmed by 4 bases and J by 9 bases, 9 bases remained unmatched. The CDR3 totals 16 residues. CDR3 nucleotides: TGTGCCAGCAGTTCCCCAGGGACTAGCGGGAGTGGGACGCAGTATTTT. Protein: CASSSPGTSGSGTQYF. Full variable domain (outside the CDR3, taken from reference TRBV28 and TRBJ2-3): DVKVTQSSRYLVKRTGEKVFLECVQDMDHENMFWYRQDPGLGLRLIYFSYDVKMKEKGDIPEGYSVSREKKERFSLILESASTNQTSMYLCASSSPGTSGSGTQYFGPGTRLTVL.

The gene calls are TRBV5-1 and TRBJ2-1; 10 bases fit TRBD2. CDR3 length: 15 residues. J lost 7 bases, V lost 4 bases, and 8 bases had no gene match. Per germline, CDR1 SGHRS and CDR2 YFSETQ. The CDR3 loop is CASSQSGRAGNEQFF. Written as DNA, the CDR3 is TGCGCCAGCAGCCAAAGCGGGAGGGCCGGAAATGAGCAGTTCTTC. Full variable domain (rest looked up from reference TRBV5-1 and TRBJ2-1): KAGVTQTPRYLIKTRGQQVTLSCSPISGHRSVSWYQQTPGQGLQFLFEYFSETQRNKGNFPGRFSGRQFSNSRSEMNVSTLELGDSALYLCASSQSGRAGNEQFFGPGTRLTVL.

The CDR3 region has the DNA TGTGCCAGCTCACCCGGGACTGACCGGGAAAAACTGTTTTTT. It specifies CASSPGTDREKLFF. The V and J genes are TRBV18 and TRBJ1-4, with D tentatively TRBD1 (5 bases). Germline CDR1 reads KGHSH; CDR2 reads LQKENI. V was pared by 3 bases and J by 8 bases, with 13 bases between. The CDR3 runs 14 residues.

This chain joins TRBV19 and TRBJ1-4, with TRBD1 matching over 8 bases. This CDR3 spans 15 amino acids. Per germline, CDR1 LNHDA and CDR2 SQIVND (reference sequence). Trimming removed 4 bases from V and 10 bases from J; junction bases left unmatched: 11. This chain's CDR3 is CASSTPDRASGKLFF. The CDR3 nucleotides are TGTGCCAGTAGTACCCCGGACAGGGCAAGCGGAAAACTGTTTTTT.